The 15 T cell receptor beta chains listed next were all sequenced from one sample in a study of T-cell reconstitution after alpha-beta-depleted transplantation in children. Library preparation (for TCRbeta) was performed with unique molecular identifiers. TCRdb used MiXCR to reprocess the PCR reads, holding one entry per CDR3 protein. The data show around 380,000 distinct CDR3 sequences, with about 11% seen just once and about 5% held by the top ten. The material was PBMCs from the stem cell graft donor, obtained from the stem cell graft. All receptors derive from a human donor who donated a stem cell graft to a child with acute myeloid leukemia.

The V gene is TRBV20-1, the J gene TRBJ1-1; maybe TRBD1 (5 bases). The CDR3 loop spans 14 amino acids. CDR1 is DFQATT and CDR2 is SNEGSKA in the germline V gene (reference sequence). Deletions cut 2 bases from V and 6 bases from J, with 16 bases between. This CDR3 reads CSARILQDRAEAFF. The CDR3 DNA reads TGCAGTGCTAGAATCCTACAGGATAGGGCTGAAGCTTTCTTT.

In its sample, this clonotype was seen a few times. CDR3 nucleotide sequence: TGCAGTGCTTTAAATCCTAGCGGGCAGGGTGAGCAGTTCTTC. Translating gives CSALNPSGQGEQFF. V is TRBV20-1 and J is TRBJ2-1, with 8 bases lining up with TRBD2. Losses at the gene ends were 5 bases for V and 9 bases for J; bases not matched to a gene: 12. This CDR3 contains 14 residues. CDR1 is DFQATT, CDR2 SNEGSKA, per germline (reference sequence).

This clonotype appeared a few times. The rearrangement joins TRBV25-1 to TRBJ2-2; a weak D match, TRBD2 (5 bases). V was cut by 1 base and J by 5 bases, with 11 bases left in between. Germline lookup yields CDR1 MGHDK and CDR2 SYGVNS. The CDR3 covers 15 residues. CDR3 DNA: TGTGCCAGCAGTGAATCTGGACGAGGGACCGGGGAGCTGTTTTTT. Protein sequence: CASSESGRGTGELFF.

This clonotype was found many times. The J gene is TRBJ2-7, the V gene TRBV20-1; TRBD2 might be the D (6 bases). Trimming cost V 6 bases and J 3 bases, with 15 bases left between them. Germline-derived CDR1 and CDR2 are DFQATT and SNEGSKA (reference sequence). This CDR3 is built from 13 residues. For the CDR3, the DNA is TGCAGTGCCCCGGGACTGGCTGACTACGAGCAGTACTTC. Amino acid sequence: CSAPGLADYEQYF.

The sample holds a few counts of this clonotype. The chain joins TRBV29-1 to TRBJ2-1; D call uncertain. The germline V gene has CDR1 SQVTM and CDR2 ANQGSEA. Trimming cost V 2 bases and J 4 bases, with 9 bases left between them. The CDR3 covers 13 residues. The chain's CDR3 is CSVELLEYNEQFF. The CDR3 coding sequence is TGCAGCGTTGAACTACTTGAATACAATGAGCAGTTCTTC.

This clonotype has a handful of counts. The chain carries TRBV5-6 and TRBJ2-3, with 12 nucleotides matching TRBD2. CDR3 length equals 18 residues. J was trimmed by 3 bases and V by 3 bases; bases with no gene match: 11. Germline loops: CDR1 SGHDT, CDR2 YYEEEE. The CDR3 DNA is TGTGCCAGCAGCTCCCTAATGACTAGCGGGAGAGCTACAGATACGCAGTATTTT. It encodes CASSSLMTSGRATDTQYF.

This clonotype occurred a few times. This chain connects TRBV24-1 to TRBJ2-3, with 8 bases matching TRBD2. CDR1 is KGHDR, CDR2 SFDVKD, per germline. With 5 bases clipped from V and 4 bases from J, the junction kept 4 bases outside the gene matches. CDR3 length: 14 amino acids. The CDR3 region has the DNA TGTGCCACCAGTGTCGGGGGGGAAGCAGATACGCAGTATTTT. This gives the protein CATSVGGEADTQYF.

This clonotype showed up just a few times. This rearrangement joins TRBV6-2 or TRBV6-3 to TRBJ2-1, with a tentative D call TRBD2 (5 bases). Looked up from germline, CDR1 is MNHEY and CDR2 is SVGEGT. V was clipped by 7 bases and J by 2 bases, with 24 bases between them. The CDR3 runs 18 residues. For the CDR3, the DNA is TGTGCCAGCACCTCCTCAAGCGGCGAGCTTAGCCCCTACAATGAGCAGTTCTTC. Protein product: CASTSSSGELSPYNEQFF.

This chain uses TRBV30 with TRBJ1-4; D gene uncertain. V was pared by 2 bases and J by 3 bases, with 13 bases between. Germline values: CDR1 GTSNPN, CDR2 SVGIG (reference sequence). This CDR3 has 15 amino acids. CDR3: CAWSSGGQANEKLFF. CDR3 DNA: TGTGCCTGGAGTTCGGGCGGTCAGGCTAATGAAAAACTGTTTTTT. The whole variable domain, remainder taken from reference TRBV30 and TRBJ1-4, is SQTIHQWPATLVQPVGSPLSLECTVEGTSNPNLYWYRQAAGRGLQLLFYSVGIGQISSEVPQNLSASRPQDRQFILSSKKLLLSDSGFYLCAWSSGGQANEKLFFGSGTQLSVL.

The V call is TRBV5-1, the J call TRBJ2-5; the match to TRBD2 covers 13 bases. The CDR3 loop spans 15 amino acids. CDR1 and CDR2 from the germline V gene are SGHRS and YFSETQ. V gave up 4 bases and J gave up 5 bases; unmatched junction bases: 5. DNA of the CDR3: TGCGCCAGCAGCAAAGGGACTAGCGGGACGGAGACCCAGTACTTC. Encoded protein: CASSKGTSGTETQYF. Supplemented by reference TRBV5-1 and TRBJ2-5, the full variable domain reads KAGVTQTPRYLIKTRGQQVTLSCSPISGHRSVSWYQQTPGQGLQFLFEYFSETQRNKGNFPGRFSGRQFSNSRSEMNVSTLELGDSALYLCASSKGTSGTETQYFGPGTRLLVL.

The J gene is TRBJ2-4, the V gene TRBV20-1, with 7 bases lining up with TRBD1. After removal of 3 bases from V and 6 bases from J, the junction contained 2 bases not matched to a gene. The CDR3 covers 12 residues. Germline assignment: CDR1 DFQATT and CDR2 SNEGSKA (reference sequence). The CDR3 protein is CSARGTVNIQYF. Written as DNA, the CDR3 is TGCAGTGCTAGGGGGACAGTAAACATTCAGTACTTC.

The sample holds many counts of this clonotype. The chain is built from TRBV20-1 and TRBJ2-7, with 9 bases fitting TRBD2. CDR1 and CDR2 from the germline V gene are DFQATT and SNEGSKA (reference sequence). The V gene end was trimmed by 0 bases and the J gene end by 2 bases; junction bases not matched to a gene: 2. This CDR3 spans 14 amino acids. CDR3 DNA sequence: TGCAGTGCTAGAGATAGCGGGAGACCCTACGAGCAGTACTTC. Its protein product is CSARDSGRPYEQYF.

The CDR3 DNA sequence: TGCAGTGCTAGGGGACAGGACTCCTACGAGCAGTACTTC. This translates into CSARGQDSYEQYF. The rearrangement links TRBV20-1 to TRBJ2-7, with 8 bases matching TRBD1. The CDR3 has 13 amino acids. The ends lost 3 bases at V and 0 bases at J; junction bases unmatched: 1. The V gene's germline CDR1 is DFQATT and CDR2 SNEGSKA (reference sequence).

The table lists this clonotype with many counts. V usage is TRBV5-1 and J usage is TRBJ2-1, with 10 bases that match TRBD2. CDR1 is SGHRS and CDR2 is YFSETQ in the germline V gene. The CDR3 length is 16 residues. The V and J ends lost 4 bases and 7 bases, in that order; junction bases with no gene match: 11. CDR3 bases: TGCGCCAGCAGCCCCACTGTAGCGGGAGGTATAAATGAGCAGTTCTTC. Translation gives CASSPTVAGGINEQFF.

This clonotype was counted ten times or more. The genes are TRBV6-2 or TRBV6-3 and TRBJ1-2, with D maybe TRBD1 (5 bases). CDR3 length: 14 amino acids. Per the germline V gene, CDR1 is MNHEY and CDR2 is SVGEGT. V lost 9 bases to trimming and J lost 3 bases, with 17 bases between them. The CDR3 DNA sequence: TGTGCCAGTCGGACCGCAGGGTTTGACTATGGCTACACCTTC. Translated, it gives CASRTAGFDYGYTF.